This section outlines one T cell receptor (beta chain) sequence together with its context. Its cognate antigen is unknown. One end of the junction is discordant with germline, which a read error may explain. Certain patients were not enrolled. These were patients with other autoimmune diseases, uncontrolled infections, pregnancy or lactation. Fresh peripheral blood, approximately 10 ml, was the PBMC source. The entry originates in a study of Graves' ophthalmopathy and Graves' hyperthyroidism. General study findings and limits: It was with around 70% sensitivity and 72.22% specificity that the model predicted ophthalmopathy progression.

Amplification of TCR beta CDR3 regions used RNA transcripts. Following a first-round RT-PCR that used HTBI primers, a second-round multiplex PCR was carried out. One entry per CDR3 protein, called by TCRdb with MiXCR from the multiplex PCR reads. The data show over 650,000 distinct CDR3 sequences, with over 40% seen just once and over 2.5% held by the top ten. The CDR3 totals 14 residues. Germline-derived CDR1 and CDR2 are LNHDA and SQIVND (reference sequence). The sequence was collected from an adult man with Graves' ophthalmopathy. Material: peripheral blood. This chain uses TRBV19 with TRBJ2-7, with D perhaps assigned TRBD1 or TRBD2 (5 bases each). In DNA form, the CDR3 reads TGTGCCAGTAGACATGGAGGTGGGGCCTACGAGCAGCACTTC. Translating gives CASRHGGGAYEQHF.